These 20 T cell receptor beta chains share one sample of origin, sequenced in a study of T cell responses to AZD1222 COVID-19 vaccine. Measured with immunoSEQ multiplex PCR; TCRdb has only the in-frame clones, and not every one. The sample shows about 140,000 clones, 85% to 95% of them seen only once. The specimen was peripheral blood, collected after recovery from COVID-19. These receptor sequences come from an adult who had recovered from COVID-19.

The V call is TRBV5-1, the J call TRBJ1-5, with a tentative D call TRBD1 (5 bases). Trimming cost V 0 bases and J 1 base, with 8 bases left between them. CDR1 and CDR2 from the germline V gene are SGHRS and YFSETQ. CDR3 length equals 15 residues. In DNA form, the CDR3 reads TGCGCCAGCAGCTTGGATGGGGGGAGCAATCAGCCCCAGCATTTT. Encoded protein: CASSLDGGSNQPQHF.

The DNA of the CDR3 is TGTGCCAGCAGCCTCCGGGGTCGCTACGAGCAGTACTTC. It is translated as CASSLRGRYEQYF. The gene calls are TRBV13 and TRBJ2-7, with D possibly TRBD2 on 5 matching bases. The CDR3 length is 13 residues. V lost 5 bases and J 3 bases, leaving 11 bases between the germline ends. Germline V CDR1 and CDR2: PRHDT, FYEKMQ (reference sequence).

This CDR3 is CASSLDSTDTQYF. DNA of the CDR3: TGTGCCAGCAGCTTGGACAGCACAGATACGCAGTATTTT. This rearrangement joins TRBV5-6 to TRBJ2-3, with no clear D. Germline V gene lookup returns CDR1 SGHDT and CDR2 YYEEEE. V lost 0 bases to trimming and J lost 0 bases, with 2 bases between them. This CDR3 has 13 amino acids.

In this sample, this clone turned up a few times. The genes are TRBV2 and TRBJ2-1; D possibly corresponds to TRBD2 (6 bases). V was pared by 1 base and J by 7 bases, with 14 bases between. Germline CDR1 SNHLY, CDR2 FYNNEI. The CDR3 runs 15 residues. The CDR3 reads CASSEGGVLKNEQFF. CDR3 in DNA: TGTGCCAGCAGTGAAGGGGGGGTTTTAAAGAATGAGCAGTTCTTC.

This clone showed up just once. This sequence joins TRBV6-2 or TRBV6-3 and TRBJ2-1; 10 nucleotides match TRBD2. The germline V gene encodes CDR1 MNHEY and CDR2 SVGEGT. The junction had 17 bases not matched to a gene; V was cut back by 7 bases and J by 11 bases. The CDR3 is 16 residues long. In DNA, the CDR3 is TGTGCCAGCATCCCCTCGGGACTAGCGATTTCGGGGAAGCAGTTCTTC. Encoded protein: CASIPSGLAISGKQFF.

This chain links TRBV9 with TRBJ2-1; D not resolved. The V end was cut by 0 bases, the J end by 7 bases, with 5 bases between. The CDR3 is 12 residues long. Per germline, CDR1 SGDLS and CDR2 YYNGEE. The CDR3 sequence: CASSVDGNEQFF. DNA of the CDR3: TGTGCCAGCAGCGTAGACGGGAATGAGCAGTTCTTC.

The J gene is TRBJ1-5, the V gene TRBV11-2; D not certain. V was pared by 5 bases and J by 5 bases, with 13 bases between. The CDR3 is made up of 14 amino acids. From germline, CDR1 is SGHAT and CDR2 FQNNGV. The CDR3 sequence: CASSPRDRDQPQHF. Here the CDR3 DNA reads TGTGCCAGCAGCCCCCGAGACCGAGATCAGCCCCAGCATTTT.

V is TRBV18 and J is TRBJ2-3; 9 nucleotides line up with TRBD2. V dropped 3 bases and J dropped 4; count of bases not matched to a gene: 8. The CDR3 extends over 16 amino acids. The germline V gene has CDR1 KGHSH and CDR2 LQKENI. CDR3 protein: CASSPGLAKGADTQYF. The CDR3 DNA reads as TGTGCCAGCTCACCGGGACTAGCCAAGGGCGCAGATACGCAGTATTTT.

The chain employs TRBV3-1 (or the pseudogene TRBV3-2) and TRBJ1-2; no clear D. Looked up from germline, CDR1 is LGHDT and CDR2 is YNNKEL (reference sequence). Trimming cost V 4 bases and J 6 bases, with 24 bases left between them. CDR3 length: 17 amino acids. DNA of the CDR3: TGTGCCAGCAGCCCAACTAGAGGACCGGGAGGGAAGAATGGCTACACCTTC. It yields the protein CASSPTRGPGGKNGYTF.

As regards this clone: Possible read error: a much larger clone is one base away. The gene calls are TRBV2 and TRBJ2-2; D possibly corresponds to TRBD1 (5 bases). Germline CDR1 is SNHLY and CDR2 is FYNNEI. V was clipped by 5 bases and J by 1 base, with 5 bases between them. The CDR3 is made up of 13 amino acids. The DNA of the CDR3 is TGTGCCAGCAGTACAGGGAACACCGGGGAGCTGTTTTTT. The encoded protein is CASSTGNTGELFF. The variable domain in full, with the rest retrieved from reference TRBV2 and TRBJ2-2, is EPEVTQTPSHQVTQMGQEVILRCVPISNHLYFYWYRQILGQKVEFLVSFYNNEISEKSEIFDDQFSVERPDGSNFTLKIRSTKLEDSAMYFCASSTGNTGELFFGEGSRLTVL.

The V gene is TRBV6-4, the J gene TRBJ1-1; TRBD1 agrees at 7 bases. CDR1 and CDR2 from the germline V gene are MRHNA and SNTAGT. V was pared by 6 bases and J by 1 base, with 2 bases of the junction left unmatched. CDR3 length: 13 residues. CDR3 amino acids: CASRRQGNTEAFF. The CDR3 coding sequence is TGTGCCAGCAGAAGACAGGGGAACACTGAAGCTTTCTTT.

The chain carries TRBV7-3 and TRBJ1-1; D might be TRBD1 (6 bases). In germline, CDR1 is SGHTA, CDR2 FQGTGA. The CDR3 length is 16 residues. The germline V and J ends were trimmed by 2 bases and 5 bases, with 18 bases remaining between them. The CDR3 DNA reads TGTGCCAGCAGCTTAGTTGGACGGGGGGCTCGGACTGAAGCTTTCTTT. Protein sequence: CASSLVGRGARTEAFF.

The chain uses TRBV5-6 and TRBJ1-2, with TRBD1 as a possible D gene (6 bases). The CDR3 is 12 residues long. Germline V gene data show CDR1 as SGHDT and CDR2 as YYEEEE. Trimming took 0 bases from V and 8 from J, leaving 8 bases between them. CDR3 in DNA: TGTGCCAGCAGCTTGGGGGGGCCCGGCTACACCTTC. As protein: CASSLGGPGYTF.

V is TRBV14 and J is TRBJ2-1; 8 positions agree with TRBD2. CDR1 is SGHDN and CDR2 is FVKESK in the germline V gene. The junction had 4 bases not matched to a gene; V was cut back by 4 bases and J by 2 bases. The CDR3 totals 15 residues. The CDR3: CASSPPGGAYNEQFF. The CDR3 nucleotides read TGTGCCAGCAGCCCCCCGGGAGGGGCCTACAATGAGCAGTTCTTC.

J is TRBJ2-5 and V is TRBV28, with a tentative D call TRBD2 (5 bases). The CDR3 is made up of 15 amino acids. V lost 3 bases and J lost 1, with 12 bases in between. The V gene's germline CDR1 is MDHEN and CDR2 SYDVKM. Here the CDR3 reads CASSFAGGLQETQYF. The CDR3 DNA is TGTGCCAGCAGTTTCGCGGGCGGACTCCAAGAGACCCAGTACTTC.

CDR3 amino acids: CASSFSSFGGANVLTF. In DNA form, the CDR3 reads TGTGCCAGCAGCTTTTCCTCATTTGGGGGGGCCAACGTCCTGACTTTC. The V gene is TRBV7-6, the J gene TRBJ2-6; D unclear. Germline CDR1 is SGHVS and CDR2 is FNYEAQ. Trimming removed 3 bases from V and 4 bases from J, with 13 bases in between. The CDR3 has 16 amino acids.

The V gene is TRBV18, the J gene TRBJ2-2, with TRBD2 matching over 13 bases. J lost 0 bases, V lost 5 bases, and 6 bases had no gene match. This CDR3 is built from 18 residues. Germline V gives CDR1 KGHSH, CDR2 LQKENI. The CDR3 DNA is TGTGCCAGCTCATTACTGGGACTAGCGGGGACGAACACCGGGGAGCTGTTTTTT. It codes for CASSLLGLAGTNTGELFF.

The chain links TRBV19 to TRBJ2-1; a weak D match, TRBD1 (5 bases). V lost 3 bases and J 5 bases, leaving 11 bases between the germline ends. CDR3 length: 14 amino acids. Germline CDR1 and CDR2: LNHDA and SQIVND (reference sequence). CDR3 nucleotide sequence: TGTGCCAGTAGTATGGGGCCAGGGAACAATGAGCAGTTCTTC. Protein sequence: CASSMGPGNNEQFF.

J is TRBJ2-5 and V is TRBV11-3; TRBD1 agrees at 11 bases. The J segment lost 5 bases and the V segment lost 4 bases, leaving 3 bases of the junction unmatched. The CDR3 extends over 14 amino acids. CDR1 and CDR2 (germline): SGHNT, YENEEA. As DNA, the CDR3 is TGTGCCAGCAGCTGGGGACAGGGGGATGAGACCCAGTACTTC. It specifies CASSWGQGDETQYF.

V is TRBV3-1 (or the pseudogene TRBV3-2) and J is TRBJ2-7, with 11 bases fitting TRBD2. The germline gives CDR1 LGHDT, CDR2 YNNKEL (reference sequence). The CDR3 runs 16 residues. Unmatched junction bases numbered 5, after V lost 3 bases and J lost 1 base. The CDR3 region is CASSHTGTSGSYEQYF. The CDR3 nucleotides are TGTGCCAGCAGCCATACCGGGACTAGCGGTTCCTACGAGCAGTACTTC.